This TCR beta chain comes out of a study of CD4 T cells in relation to SARS-CoV-2 and coronaviruses (dated by TCRdb to about 2021). Regarding the complete study: In the ViraFEST assay, PBMCs were cultured with antigen for 9 to 10 days, after which TCR beta CDR3s were sequenced to identify clonal expansions specific to the antigen. The negative reference condition was either a culture with an HIV-1 Nef peptide pool or a culture with no peptide. Shared crossreactive spike epitopes were mapped to their HLA restriction using patient-derived lymphoblastoid cell lines. Memory CD4+ T cell crossreactivity between SARS-CoV-2 and common cold coronavirus spike proteins was assessed at the TCR clonotype level in the study. The Adaptive Biotechnologies TCR-sequencing kit was used to sequence samples from a few pre-COVID donors and the naive versus memory experiments, whereas other data were Illumina-based. A different TCR-beta assay, based on Illumina, was used to sequence expansion assays from other donors in the study.

CD4+ T cells from unexposed donors were collected before the COVID-19 pandemic (2011-2018). Following 10 days of culture, the EasySep CD4+ T cell isolation kit was used to isolate CD4+ T cells. As far as cell numbers permitted, CD4+ T cells from unexposed donors were tested for reactivity against SARS-CoV-2 S and N as well as four spike pools from common cold coronaviruses. About 2 million PBMCs per well were cultured in IMDM with about 5% human AB serum and approximately 10 IU/ml IL-2. Half of the culture medium was replaced with fresh IL-2-containing medium on days 3 and 7. In general, every peptide culture condition was set up in three replicate wells. The leukapheresis product used for the unexposed donors was purchased from a commercial source. Ficoll-Paque PLUS gradient centrifugation was used to isolate PBMCs from either whole blood or leukapheresis product. PBMCs were either used fresh in the expansion assay or cryopreserved at -140 degrees C. The QIAamp Micro DNA Kit was used to extract genomic DNA from the CD4+ T cells.

General study outcomes and caveats: No donor contributed both pre-pandemic and post-infection samples, which limited tracing the source of pre-existing responses. Memory CD4+ clonotypes crossrecognizing SARS-CoV-2 and at least one common cold coronavirus spike were found in 60% to 75% of donors. Compared with monoreactive clones, crossreactive clones had significantly weaker SARS-CoV-2-driven expansion, a result consistent with antigenic imprinting. The study was limited by small numbers of patients and tested TCRs. Crossreactivity analysis centred on spike protein, so crossreactivity against other viral proteins was not assessed.

Library preparation used the immunoSEQ multiplex PCR assay. In the source study's methods: During preprocessing, nonproductive sequences were discarded, as were any CDR3s that did not begin with C, did not end with F or W, or were shorter than 7 amino acids. The MANAFEST web app was used to call antigen-specific clonotypes on the basis of expansion compared with the reference and with other culture wells. A clone counted as positive if significantly expanded in 2 of 3 replicate wells versus the reference culture at FDR below 0.05. For a clone to be considered positive, significant expansion relative to all other tandem wells and an odds ratio above 5 were also required. CDR3 homology was measured as pairwise Levenshtein distance, computed with the stringdist R package after trimming three terminal residues from each end. TCRdb retrieved this table from immuneACCESS and kept in-frame rearrangements only. Not all clones are present; in checked studies, unresolved V genes account for under half, and no reason is known for the remainder. The V and J calls and clone size are taken from that table; D and trimming were inferred from the DNA. This sample gives roughly 16,000 clones in total; roughly four fifths of them show up just once. The ten biggest clones cover over 40% of the sample.

To note about this clone: It has no known antigen specificity. Base quality data are lacking; no much larger clone is found one base away.

V drops 1 base and J drops 5 bases, leaving 18 bases in between. The germline V gene provides CDR1 SGHTA and CDR2 FQGTGA. Taken from cysteine to phenylalanine, the CDR3 has 16 residues. The read is trimmed to its CDR3 DNA, 48 bases read in frame from base 1. The sequence was collected from a human donor in good health. The receptor chain draws on TRBV7-3 and TRBJ2-7; possibly the D gene is TRBD1, per 5 matching bases. The sequenced sample consisted of CD4+ T cells from PBMCs, cultured in vitro. The nucleotides read TGTGCCAGCAGCTTAAGTGGGGTGGGGTGGGGCCACGAGCAGTACTTC. This yields the protein CASSLSGVGWGHEQYF. The full variable domain, with segments outside the CDR3 supplied by the reference TRBV7-3 and TRBJ2-7 proteins, appears as GAGVSQTPSNKVTEKGKYVELRCDPISGHTALYWYRQSLGQGPEFLIYFQGTGAADDSGLPNDRFFAVRPEGSVSTLKIQRTERGDSAVYLCASSLSGVGWGHEQYFGPGTRLTVT.